This T cell receptor beta chain stems from a study of glioma-infiltrating T cells. TCR alpha and beta CDR3 regions were amplified from RNA using iRepertoire nested multiplex PCR. For one-step reverse transcription and amplification, about 85-400 ng of tissue mRNA or PBMC total RNA was used. MiXCR, run by TCRdb on the multiplex PCR reads, gives a single entry per CDR3 protein. This sample has 150,000 or so distinct CDR3 sequences, with about 39% found just once. The germline V gene has CDR1 DFQATT and CDR2 SNEGSKA (reference sequence). Deletions cut 5 bases from V and 5 bases from J, with 7 bases between. This CDR3 spans 11 amino acids. This clonotype was counted between two and nine times. Its specificity is not known. Findings and caveats of the study: Tissue-blood divergence was below expectation in non-neoplastic patients, above in gliomas. Only very few CDR3 sequences appeared in both tissue and blood.

The material sequenced was glioma tissue, nonneoplastic brain tissue, or PBMCs (not recorded which). The TCR originated in a human donor with low-grade glioma or glioblastoma, undergoing nonglioma brain surgery, or in good health (not recorded which). The genes are TRBV20-1 and TRBJ2-1; D is ambiguous. Here the CDR3 reads CSASRDNEQFF. The CDR3 DNA reads as TGCAGTGCTTCTAGGGACAATGAGCAGTTCTTC.